This entry describes one T cell receptor beta chain. Its cognate antigen is unknown. These data belong to a study of molecular identifiers for immune sequencing clone quantification. Study outcomes and limitations: In CMV-specific effectors, clones above 20 copies held over 98% of molecules; naive, under 1%.

V dropped 6 bases and J dropped 3 bases, with 12 bases sitting between them. The CDR3 runs 13 residues. Each CDR3 protein gets one entry after TCRdb re-called the PCR reads with MiXCR. The repertoire holds about 630,000 distinct CDR3 sequences, with around 25% as singletons. Every naive CD8 library was made from between roughly 20,000 and 1,000,000 sorted cells with 10%, 30% or 50% RNA. As CD8+CD4-CCR7+CD45RA+ cells, naive CD8 T cells were sorted. The sample consisted of naive CD8+ T cells from blood, with Jurkat cell RNA spiked in. Subset denoted: FACS-sorted CD8+CD4-CCR7+CD45RA+ naive T cells. This chain connects TRBV12-3 or TRBV12-4 to TRBJ2-7; possibly TRBD2 for D (7 bases). The receptor was isolated from a human donor in good health. Some libraries in this study had Jurkat cell RNA spiked in. The CDR3 here is CASRPGEGYEQYF. DNA of the CDR3: TGTGCCAGCAGGCCAGGGGAGGGCTACGAGCAGTACTTC.